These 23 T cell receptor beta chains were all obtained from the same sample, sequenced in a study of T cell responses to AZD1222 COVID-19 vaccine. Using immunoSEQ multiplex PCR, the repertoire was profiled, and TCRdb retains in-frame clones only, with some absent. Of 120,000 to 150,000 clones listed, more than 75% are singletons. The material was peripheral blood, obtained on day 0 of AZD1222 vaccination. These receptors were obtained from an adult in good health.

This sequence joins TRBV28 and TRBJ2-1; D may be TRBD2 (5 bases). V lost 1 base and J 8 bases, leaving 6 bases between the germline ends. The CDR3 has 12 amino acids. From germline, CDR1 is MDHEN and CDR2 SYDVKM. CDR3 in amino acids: CASSLSGYEQFF. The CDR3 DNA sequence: TGTGCCAGCAGTTTATCGGGGTATGAGCAGTTCTTC.

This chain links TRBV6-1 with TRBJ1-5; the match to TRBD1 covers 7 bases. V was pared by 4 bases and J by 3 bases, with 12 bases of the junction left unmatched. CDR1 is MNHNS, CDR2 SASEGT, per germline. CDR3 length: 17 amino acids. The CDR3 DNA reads TGTGCCAGCAGTGCCGTGGCGGGACAGTTCATCAATCAGCCCCAGCATTTT. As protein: CASSAVAGQFINQPQHF.

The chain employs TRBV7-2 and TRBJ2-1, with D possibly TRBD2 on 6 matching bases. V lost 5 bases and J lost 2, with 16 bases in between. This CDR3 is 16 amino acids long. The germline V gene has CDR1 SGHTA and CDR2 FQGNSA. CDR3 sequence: CASSVGAGLTYNEQFF. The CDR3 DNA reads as TGTGCCAGCAGCGTAGGGGCGGGGTTAACCTACAATGAGCAGTTCTTC.

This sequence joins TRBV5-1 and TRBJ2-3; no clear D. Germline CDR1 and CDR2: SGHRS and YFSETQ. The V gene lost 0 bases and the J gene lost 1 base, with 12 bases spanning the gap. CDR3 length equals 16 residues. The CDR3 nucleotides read TGCGCCAGCAGCTTGGGTTTAGGAATTGGCACAGATACGCAGTATTTT. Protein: CASSLGLGIGTDTQYF.

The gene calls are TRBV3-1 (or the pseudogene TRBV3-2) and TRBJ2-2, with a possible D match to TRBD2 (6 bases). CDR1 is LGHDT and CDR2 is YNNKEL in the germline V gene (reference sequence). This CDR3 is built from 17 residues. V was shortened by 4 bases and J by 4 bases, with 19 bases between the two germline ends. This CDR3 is CASSPYLASASTGELFF. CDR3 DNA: TGTGCCAGCAGCCCGTACCTAGCGTCTGCGAGCACCGGGGAGCTGTTTTTT.

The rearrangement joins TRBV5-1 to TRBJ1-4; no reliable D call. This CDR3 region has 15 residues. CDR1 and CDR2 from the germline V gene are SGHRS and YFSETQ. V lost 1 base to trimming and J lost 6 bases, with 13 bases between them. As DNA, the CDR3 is TGCGCCAGCAGCTTGACGGAACAAAGCTATGAAAAACTGTTTTTT. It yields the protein CASSLTEQSYEKLFF. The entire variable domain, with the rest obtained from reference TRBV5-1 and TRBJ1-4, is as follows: KAGVTQTPRYLIKTRGQQVTLSCSPISGHRSVSWYQQTPGQGLQFLFEYFSETQRNKGNFPGRFSGRQFSNSRSEMNVSTLELGDSALYLCASSLTEQSYEKLFFGSGTQLSVL.

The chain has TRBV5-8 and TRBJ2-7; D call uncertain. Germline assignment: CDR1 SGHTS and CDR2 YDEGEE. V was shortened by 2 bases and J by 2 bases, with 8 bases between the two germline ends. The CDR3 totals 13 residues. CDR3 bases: TGTGCCAGCAGCTTACCAGAAGCCTACGAGCAGTACTTC. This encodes CASSLPEAYEQYF.

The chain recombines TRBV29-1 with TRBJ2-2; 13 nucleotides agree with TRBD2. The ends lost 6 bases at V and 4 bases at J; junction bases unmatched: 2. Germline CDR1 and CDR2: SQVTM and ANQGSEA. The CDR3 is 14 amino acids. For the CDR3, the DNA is TGCAGCGTATGGACTAGCGGGAGCACCGGGGAGCTGTTTTTT. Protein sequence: CSVWTSGSTGELFF.

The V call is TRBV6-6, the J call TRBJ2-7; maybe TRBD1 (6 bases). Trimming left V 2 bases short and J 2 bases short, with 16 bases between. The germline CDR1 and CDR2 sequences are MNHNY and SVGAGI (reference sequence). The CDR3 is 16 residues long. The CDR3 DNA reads TGTGCCAGCAGTTACCCCGCAGGGGCCGCTACCTACGAGCAGTACTTC. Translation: CASSYPAGAATYEQYF.

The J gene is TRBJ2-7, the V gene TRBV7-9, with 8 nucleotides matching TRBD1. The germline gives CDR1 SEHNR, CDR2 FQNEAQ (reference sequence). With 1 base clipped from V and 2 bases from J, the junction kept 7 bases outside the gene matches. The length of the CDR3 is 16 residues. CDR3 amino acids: CASSLGVGTGTYEQYF. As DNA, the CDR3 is TGTGCCAGCAGCTTAGGGGTCGGGACAGGAACCTACGAGCAGTACTTC.

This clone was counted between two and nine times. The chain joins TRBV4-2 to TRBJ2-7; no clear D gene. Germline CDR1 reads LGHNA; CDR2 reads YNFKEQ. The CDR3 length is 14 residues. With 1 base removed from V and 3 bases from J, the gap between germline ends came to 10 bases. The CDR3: CASSQVWGNYEQYF. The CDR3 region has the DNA TGTGCCAGCAGCCAAGTCTGGGGAAACTACGAGCAGTACTTC.

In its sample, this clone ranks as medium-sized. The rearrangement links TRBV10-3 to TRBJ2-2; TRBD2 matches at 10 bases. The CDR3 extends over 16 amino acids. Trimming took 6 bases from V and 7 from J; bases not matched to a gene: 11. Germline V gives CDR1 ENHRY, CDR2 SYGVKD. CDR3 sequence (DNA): TGTGCCATCAGCGTCAGTAGCGGGAGGCGGATCGGGGAGCTGTTTTTT. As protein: CAISVSSGRRIGELFF.

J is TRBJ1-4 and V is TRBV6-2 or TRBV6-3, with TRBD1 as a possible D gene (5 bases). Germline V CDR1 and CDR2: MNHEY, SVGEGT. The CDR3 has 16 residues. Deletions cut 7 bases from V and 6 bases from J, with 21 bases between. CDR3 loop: CASTPGRGAWDEKLFF. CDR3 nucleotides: TGTGCCAGCACCCCGGGGAGGGGCGCGTGGGATGAAAAACTGTTTTTT.

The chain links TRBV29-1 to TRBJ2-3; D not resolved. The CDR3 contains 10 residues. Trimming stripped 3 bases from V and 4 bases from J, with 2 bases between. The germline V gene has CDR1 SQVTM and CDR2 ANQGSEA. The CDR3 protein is CSVDSDTQYF. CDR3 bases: TGCAGCGTTGATTCAGATACGCAGTATTTT.

CDR3 residues: CAISAGLNTEAFF. CDR3 sequence (DNA): TGTGCCATCAGTGCGGGACTAAACACTGAAGCTTTCTTT. The chain joins TRBV10-3 to TRBJ1-1; a weak D match, TRBD1 (5 bases). Trimming stripped 4 bases from V and 2 bases from J, with 8 bases between. The CDR3 sequence is 13 residues long. CDR1 is ENHRY, CDR2 SYGVKD, per germline.

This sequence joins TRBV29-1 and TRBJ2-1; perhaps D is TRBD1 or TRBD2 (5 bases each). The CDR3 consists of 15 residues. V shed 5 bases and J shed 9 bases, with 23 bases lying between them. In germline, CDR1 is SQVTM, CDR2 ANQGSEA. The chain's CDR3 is CSVTPPGRTLFEQFF. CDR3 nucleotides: TGCAGCGTTACCCCCCCGGGACGGACGTTATTTGAGCAGTTCTTC.

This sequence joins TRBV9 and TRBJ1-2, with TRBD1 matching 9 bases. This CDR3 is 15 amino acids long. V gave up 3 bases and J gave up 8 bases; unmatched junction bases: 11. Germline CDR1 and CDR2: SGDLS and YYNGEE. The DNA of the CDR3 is TGTGCCAGCAGCGGTACAGGGGGCGGACTGAGGGGCTACACCTTC. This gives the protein CASSGTGGGLRGYTF.

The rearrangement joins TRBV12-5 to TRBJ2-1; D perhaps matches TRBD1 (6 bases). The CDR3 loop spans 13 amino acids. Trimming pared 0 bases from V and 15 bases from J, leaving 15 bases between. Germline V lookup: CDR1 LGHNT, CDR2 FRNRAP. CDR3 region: CASGLVRNRAGFF. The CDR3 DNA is TGTGCTAGTGGTTTGGTACGGAACAGGGCTGGGTTCTTC. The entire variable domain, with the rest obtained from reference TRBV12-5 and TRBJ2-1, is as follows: DARVTQTPRHKVTEMGQEVTMRCQPILGHNTVFWYRQTMMQGLELLAYFRNRAPLDDSGMPKDRFSAEMPDATLATLKIQPSEPRDSAVYFCASGLVRNRAGFFGPGTRLTVL.

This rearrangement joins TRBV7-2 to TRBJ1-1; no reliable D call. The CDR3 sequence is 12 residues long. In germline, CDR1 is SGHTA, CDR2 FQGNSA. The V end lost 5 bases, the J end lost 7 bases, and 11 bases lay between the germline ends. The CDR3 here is CASSPRPFEAFF. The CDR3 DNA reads TGTGCCAGCAGCCCTCGGCCCTTTGAAGCTTTCTTT.

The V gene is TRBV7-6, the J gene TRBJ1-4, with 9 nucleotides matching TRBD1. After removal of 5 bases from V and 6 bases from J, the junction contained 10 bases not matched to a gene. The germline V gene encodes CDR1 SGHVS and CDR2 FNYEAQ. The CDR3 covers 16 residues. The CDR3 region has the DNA TGTGCCAGCAGCCCCACACAGGGGGCCTTTTATGAAAAACTGTTTTTT. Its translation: CASSPTQGAFYEKLFF.

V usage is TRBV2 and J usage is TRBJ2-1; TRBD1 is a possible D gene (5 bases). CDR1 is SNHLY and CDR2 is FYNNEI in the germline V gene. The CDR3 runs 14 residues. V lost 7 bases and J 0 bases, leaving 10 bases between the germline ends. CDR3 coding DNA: TGTGCCAGCACCACAGGATTCTCCTACAATGAGCAGTTCTTC. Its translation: CASTTGFSYNEQFF.

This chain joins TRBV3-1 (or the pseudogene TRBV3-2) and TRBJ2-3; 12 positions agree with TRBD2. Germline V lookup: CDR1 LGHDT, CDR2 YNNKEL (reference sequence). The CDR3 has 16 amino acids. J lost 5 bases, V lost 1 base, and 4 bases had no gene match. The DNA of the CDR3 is TGTGCCAGCAGCCAAGGACTAGCGGGAGCGGGAGATACGCAGTATTTT. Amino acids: CASSQGLAGAGDTQYF.

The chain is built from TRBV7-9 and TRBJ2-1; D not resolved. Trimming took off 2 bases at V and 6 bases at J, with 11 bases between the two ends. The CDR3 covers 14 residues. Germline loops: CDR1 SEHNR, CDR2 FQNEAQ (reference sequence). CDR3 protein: CASSLWSPSNEQFF. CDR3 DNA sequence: TGTGCCAGCAGCTTATGGTCTCCTTCCAATGAGCAGTTCTTC. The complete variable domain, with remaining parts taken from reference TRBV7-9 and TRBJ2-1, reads DTGVSQNPRHKITKRGQNVTFRCDPISEHNRLYWYRQTLGQGPEFLTYFQNEAQLEKSRLLSDRFSAERPKGSFSTLEIQRTEQGDSAMYLCASSLWSPSNEQFFGPGTRLTVL.